Listed below are T cell receptor beta chains from one sample, sequenced in a study of CD8 T cells in Susac syndrome. TCRdb fed the immunoSEQ multiplex PCR reads into MiXCR, producing one record per CDR3 protein. The sample has roughly 200,000 distinct CDR3 sequences; 85% to 95% are singletons. Source material: CD4+ T cells from PBMCs. These receptors were collected from a human donor with multiple sclerosis. The CDR3 runs from the conserved cysteine through the conserved F or W.

14 TRBJ1-6 TRBV20-1 CSARGGRAGSPLHF
14 TRBJ1-5 TRBV20-1 CSAREASRDQPQHF
13 TRBJ1-6 TRBV30 CAWSVNVAGPLHF
19 TRBJ2-3 TRBV9 CASSRLRVGTSGYTDTQYF
12 TRBJ2-5 TRBV7-9 CASSQLAETQYF
14 TRBJ2-3 TRBV11-2 CASSPSPGGDTQYF
13 TRBJ2-3 TRBV24-1 CATGDSSTDTQYF
15 TRBJ1-3 TRBV20-1 CSARDAGSVGDTIYF
14 TRBJ2-7 TRBV20-1 CSATRVRRSHEQYF
12 TRBJ2-1 TRBV30 CASSYAPKKQFF
13 TRBJ1-2 TRBV7-6 CASSRGRLDGYTF
12 TRBJ2-7 TRBV7-9 CASSYTSYEQYF
15 TRBJ2-3 TRBV7-2 CASPTSGYYTDTQYF
13 TRBJ1-2 TRBV9 CASSARTGLGYTF
16 TRBJ2-4 TRBV7-2 CASSHNLDATKNIQYF
15 TRBJ2-6 TRBV20-1 CSALGQLSGANVLTF
15 TRBJ1-2 TRBV18 CASSPMTGLNYGYTF